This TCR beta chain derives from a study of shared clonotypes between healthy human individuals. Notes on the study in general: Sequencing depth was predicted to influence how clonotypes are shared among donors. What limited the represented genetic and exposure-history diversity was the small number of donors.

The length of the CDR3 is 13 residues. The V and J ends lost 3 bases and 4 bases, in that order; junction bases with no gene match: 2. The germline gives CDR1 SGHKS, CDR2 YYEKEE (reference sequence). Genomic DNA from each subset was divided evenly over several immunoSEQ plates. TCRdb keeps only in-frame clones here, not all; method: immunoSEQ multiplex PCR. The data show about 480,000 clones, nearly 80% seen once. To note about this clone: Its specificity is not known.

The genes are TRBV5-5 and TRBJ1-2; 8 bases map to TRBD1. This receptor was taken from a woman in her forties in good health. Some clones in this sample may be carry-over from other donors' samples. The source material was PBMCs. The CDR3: CASSWDRRYGYTF. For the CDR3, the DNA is TGTGCCAGCAGCTGGGACAGGCGCTATGGCTACACCTTC. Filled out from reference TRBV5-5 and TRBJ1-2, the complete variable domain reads DAGVTQSPTHLIKTRGQQVTLRCSPISGHKSVSWYQQVLGQGPQFIFQYYEKEERGRGNFPDRFSARQFPNYSSELNVNALLLGDSALYLCASSWDRRYGYTFGSGTRLTVV.